Listed below are T cell receptor beta chains from one sample, sequenced in a study of response to subunit inactivated influenza vaccine. From the RT-PCR reads, TCRdb called clonotypes with MiXCR, one entry per CDR3 protein. The data contain 630,000 or so distinct CDR3 sequences, more than 15% of them singletons. Sequencing used PBMCs from blood, obtained less than 13 days after vaccination. The receptors originated from a man aged 45-60 years who received an inactivated influenza vaccine. Each CDR3 is given with its conserved first and last residue. The D gene is left open where the match is weak. The size field is filled for only some rows; it gives once, few, many or a size class.

v_gene,j_gene,d_gene,abundance,CDR3aa,CDR3nt
TRBV18,TRBJ2-1,TRBD2,.,CASSPGSGGGSNEQFF,TGTGCCAGCTCACCCGGAAGCGGCGGGGGTTCCAATGAGCAGTTCTTC
TRBV13,TRBJ2-1,TRBD2,few,CASTTLAGGYNEQFF,TGTGCCAGCACTACTCTAGCGGGGGGTTACAATGAGCAGTTCTTC
TRBV2,TRBJ2-5,.,few,CASSEISRETQYF,TGTGCCAGCAGTGAAATTTCGCGAGAGACCCAGTACTTC
TRBV7-9,TRBJ2-1,TRBD2,few,CASSLGPWEGPTNEQFF,TGTGCCAGCAGCTTAGGTCCGTGGGAGGGGCCTACGAATGAGCAGTTCTTC
TRBV24-1,TRBJ2-3,TRBD1,many,CATSDPDRGSTDTQYF,TGTGCCACCAGTGATCCGGACAGGGGCAGCACAGATACGCAGTATTTT
TRBV5-8,TRBJ1-2,.,.,CASRYQSYGYTF,TGTGCCAGCAGATATCAAAGTTATGGCTACACCTTC
TRBV20-1,TRBJ1-1,TRBD1,few,CSARDLNSGGEEAFF,TGCAGTGCTAGAGATTTAAATTCAGGGGGCGAAGAAGCTTTCTTT
TRBV20-1,TRBJ2-7,.,.,CSARNPYTGRNEQYF,TGCAGTGCTAGGAATCCTTATACAGGGCGGAACGAGCAGTACTTC
TRBV28,TRBJ2-1,.,few,CASSLLPSESSYNEQFF,TGTGCCAGCAGTTTATTGCCGTCGGAGAGCTCCTACAATGAGCAGTTCTTC
TRBV6-2/TRBV6-3,TRBJ1-5,.,few,CASRSHIGPNQPQHF,TGTGCCAGCAGATCCCACATAGGGCCCAATCAGCCCCAGCATTTT
TRBV28,TRBJ2-1,TRBD1,.,CASSLRRGRVGNEQFF,TGTGCCAGCAGTTTACGCAGGGGGCGAGTAGGCAATGAGCAGTTCTTC
TRBV5-6,TRBJ1-1,TRBD1,few,CASSYTGGRLAFF,TGTGCCAGCAGTTACACAGGGGGCCGGTTGGCTTTCTTT
TRBV20-1,TRBJ2-7,.,few,CSARQWAYEQYF,TGCAGTGCTAGACAGTGGGCCTACGAGCAGTACTTC
TRBV4-1,TRBJ2-3,TRBD2,.,CASSQPGLPRDTQYF,TGCGCCAGCAGCCAACCGGGACTACCTAGGGATACGCAGTATTTT
TRBV7-2,TRBJ2-5,.,.,CASSRTLPGGETQYF,TGTGCCAGCAGCCGCACCTTACCTGGAGGGGAGACCCAGTACTTC
TRBV18,TRBJ1-1,.,few,CASSPSAQRDTEAFF,TGTGCCAGCTCACCCTCGGCGCAGAGGGACACTGAAGCTTTCTTT
TRBV2,TRBJ2-1,TRBD2,few,CASQEGLAGARLYNEQFF,TGTGCCAGCCAAGAGGGACTAGCGGGAGCAAGGCTGTACAATGAGCAGTTCTTC
TRBV12-3/TRBV12-4,TRBJ2-2,.,.,CASSLREKGAGELFF,TGTGCCAGCAGTTTACGGGAGAAGGGTGCCGGGGAGCTGTTTTTT
TRBV3-1,TRBJ2-3,.,few,CASSQDVPGQRRDTQYF,TGTGCCAGCAGCCAAGATGTCCCGGGACAACGGAGAGATACGCAGTATTTT
TRBV12-3/TRBV12-4,TRBJ1-1,.,many,CASSLGKTEAFF,TGTGCCAGCAGTTTAGGGAAAACTGAAGCTTTCTTT
TRBV24-1,TRBJ2-5,.,.,CATSDLGPRETQYF,TGTGCCACCAGTGATCTTGGCCCCCGAGAGACCCAGTACTTC
TRBV20-1,TRBJ2-3,.,.,CSAIWTSTDTQYF,TGCAGTGCTATATGGACTAGCACAGATACGCAGTATTTT
TRBV27,TRBJ2-5,.,.,CASSLSPPPVSVTQYF,TGTGCCAGCAGTTTATCGCCCCCCCCGGTTTCAGTGACCCAGTACTTC
TRBV30,TRBJ2-7,.,few,CAWSRRAGQTEQYF,TGTGCCTGGAGTCGACGGGCGGGGCAAACCGAGCAGTACTTC
TRBV7-8,TRBJ1-4,TRBD1,few,CASSETGRGEKLFF,TGTGCCAGCAGCGAGACAGGGCGGGGTGAAAAACTGTTTTTT
TRBV19,TRBJ1-5,.,few,CASSNPGDRQPQHF,TGTGCCAGTAGTAATCCAGGGGATCGACAGCCCCAGCATTTT
TRBV7-2,TRBJ2-7,.,.,CASSLSSPTYSYEQYF,TGTGCCAGCAGCTTAAGCAGTCCTACCTATTCCTACGAGCAGTACTTC
TRBV7-9,TRBJ2-5,TRBD2,.,CASSLQGGGQETQYF,TGTGCCAGCAGCTTACAGGGCGGGGGCCAAGAGACCCAGTACTTC
TRBV6-2/TRBV6-3,TRBJ1-5,TRBD1,few,CASSYSRDRGNQPQHF,TGTGCCAGCAGTTACTCCCGGGACAGGGGGAATCAGCCCCAGCATTTT
TRBV5-1,TRBJ2-1,.,many,CASSLLADEQFF,TGCGCCAGCAGCTTACTAGCAGATGAGCAGTTCTTC
TRBV23-1,TRBJ2-7,.,few,CASSRQAPHASYEQYF,TGCGCCAGCAGTCGACAGGCCCCTCACGCCTCCTACGAGCAGTACTTC
TRBV4-3,TRBJ2-3,.,.,CASSTRVTDTQYF,TGCGCCAGCAGCACCCGGGTCACAGATACGCAGTATTTT
TRBV12-3/TRBV12-4,TRBJ1-5,.,.,CASSLAHEYNQPQHF,TGTGCCAGCAGTTTGGCGCACGAGTACAATCAGCCCCAGCATTTT
TRBV2,TRBJ2-7,TRBD1,few,CASTNRGKYEQYF,TGTGCCAGCACTAACAGGGGAAAGTACGAGCAGTACTTC
TRBV12-3/TRBV12-4,TRBJ2-7,.,.,CASTAGPPRVYEQYF,TGTGCCAGCACCGCCGGGCCTCCTAGGGTCTACGAGCAGTACTTC
TRBV7-9,TRBJ1-2,.,.,CARSLSTDYGYTF,TGTGCCAGAAGCTTAAGCACAGACTATGGCTACACCTTC
TRBV6-2/TRBV6-3,TRBJ1-6,TRBD1,.,CASSYPGTGASPLHF,TGTGCCAGCAGTTATCCCGGGACAGGGGCTTCACCCCTCCACTTT
TRBV12-3/TRBV12-4,TRBJ2-5,.,many,CASSFTGQETQYF,TGTGCCAGCAGCTTTACGGGCCAAGAGACCCAGTACTTC
TRBV20-1,TRBJ2-3,.,.,CSARDPHTSTDTQYF,TGCAGTGCTAGAGATCCTCATACTAGCACAGATACGCAGTATTTT
TRBV18,TRBJ2-7,TRBD1,few,CASSPQTGGSSYEQYF,TGTGCCAGCTCACCTCAGACAGGGGGCAGCTCCTACGAGCAGTACTTC
TRBV4-1,TRBJ2-7,TRBD1,.,CASSQVGTGRYEQYF,TGCGCCAGCAGCCAAGTTGGGACAGGGAGATACGAGCAGTACTTC
TRBV27,TRBJ2-3,.,.,CASSTRRVDTQYF,TGTGCCAGCAGTACTAGGAGGGTTGATACGCAGTATTTT
TRBV10-3,TRBJ2-2,TRBD1,.,CAISEPTVPGQGSPNVAGELFF,TGTGCCATCAGTGAGCCGACCGTACCGGGACAGGGTTCCCCTAACGTGGCGGGGGAGCTGTTTTTT
TRBV4-1,TRBJ1-4,.,.,CASSQDEGLGLFF,TGCGCCAGCAGCCAAGACGAGGGGCTAGGTCTGTTTTTT
TRBV18,TRBJ2-7,.,.,CASSPSEPGVPSYEQYF,TGTGCCAGCTCACCATCTGAGCCGGGAGTACCCTCCTACGAGCAGTACTTC
TRBV29-1,TRBJ1-4,TRBD1,few,CSVALTGFDEKLFF,TGCAGCGTGGCATTGACAGGGTTTGATGAAAAACTGTTTTTT
TRBV19,TRBJ2-7,.,.,CASRQGSEQYF,TGTGCCAGTAGACAGGGATCCGAGCAGTACTTC
TRBV6-1,TRBJ1-5,TRBD1,.,CASWTGGVNQPQHF,TGTGCCAGCTGGACAGGGGGCGTAAATCAGCCCCAGCATTTT
TRBV20-1,TRBJ2-7,TRBD1,few,CSAGQGFIPYEQYF,TGCAGTGCTGGACAGGGGTTTATTCCCTACGAGCAGTACTTC
TRBV4-1,TRBJ1-5,.,few,CASSQVGAASNQPQHF,TGCGCCAGCAGCCAAGTCGGGGCCGCTAGCAATCAGCCCCAGCATTTT
TRBV11-1,TRBJ2-6,TRBD1,.,CASSLRGQASSGANVLTF,TGTGCCAGCAGCTTAAGGGGACAGGCCAGCTCTGGGGCCAACGTCCTGACTTTC